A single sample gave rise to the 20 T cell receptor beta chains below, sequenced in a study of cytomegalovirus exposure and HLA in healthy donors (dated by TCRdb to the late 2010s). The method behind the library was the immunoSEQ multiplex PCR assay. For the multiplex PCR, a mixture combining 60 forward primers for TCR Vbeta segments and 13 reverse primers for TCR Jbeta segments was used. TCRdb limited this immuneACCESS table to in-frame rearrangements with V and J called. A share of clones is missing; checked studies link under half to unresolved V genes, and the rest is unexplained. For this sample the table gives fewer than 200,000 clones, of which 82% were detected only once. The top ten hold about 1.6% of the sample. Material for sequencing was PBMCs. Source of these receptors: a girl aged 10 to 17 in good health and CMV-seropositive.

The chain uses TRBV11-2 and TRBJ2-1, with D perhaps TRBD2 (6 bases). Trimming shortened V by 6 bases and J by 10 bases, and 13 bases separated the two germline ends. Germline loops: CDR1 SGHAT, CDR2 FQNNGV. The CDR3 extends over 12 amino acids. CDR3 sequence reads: CASRRGLREQFF. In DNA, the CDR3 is TGTGCCAGCAGGCGGGGTCTCCGGGAGCAGTTCTTC.

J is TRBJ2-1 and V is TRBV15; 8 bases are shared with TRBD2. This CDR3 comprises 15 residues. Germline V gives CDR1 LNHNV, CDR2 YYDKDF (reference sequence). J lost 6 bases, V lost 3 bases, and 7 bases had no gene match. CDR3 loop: CATSRGLVLPNEQFF. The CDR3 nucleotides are TGTGCCACCAGCAGGGGACTAGTACTACCCAATGAGCAGTTCTTC. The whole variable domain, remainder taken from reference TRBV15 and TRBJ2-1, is DAMVIQNPRYQVTQFGKPVTLSCSQTLNHNVMYWYQQKSSQAPKLLFHYYDKDFNNEADTPDNFQSRRPNTSFCFLDIRSPGLGDTAMYLCATSRGLVLPNEQFFGPGTRLTVL.

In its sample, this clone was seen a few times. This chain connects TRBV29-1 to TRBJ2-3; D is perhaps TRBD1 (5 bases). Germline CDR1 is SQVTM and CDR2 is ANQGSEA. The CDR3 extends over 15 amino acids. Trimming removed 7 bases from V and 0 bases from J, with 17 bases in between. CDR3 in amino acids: CSATPRADSTDTQYF. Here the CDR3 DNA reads TGCAGCGCCACCCCCAGGGCGGATAGCACAGATACGCAGTATTTT.

CDR3 nucleotide sequence: TGTGCCTCAAGCGGGAGCAGTGAGCAGTTCTTC. It codes for CASSGSSEQFF. The V and J genes are TRBV11-2 and TRBJ2-1, with 8 bases identical to TRBD2. The CDR3 has 11 amino acids. The V segment lost 11 bases and the J segment 9 bases; nucleotides outside the gene matches: 6. Germline CDR1 is SGHAT and CDR2 is FQNNGV.

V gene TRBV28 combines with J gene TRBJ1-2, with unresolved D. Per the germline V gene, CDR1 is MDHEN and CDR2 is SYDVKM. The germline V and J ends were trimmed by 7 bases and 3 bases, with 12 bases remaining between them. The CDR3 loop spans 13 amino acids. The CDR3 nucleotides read TGTGCCAGCATGAGAGAGGGCCACTATGGCTACACCTTC. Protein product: CASMREGHYGYTF.

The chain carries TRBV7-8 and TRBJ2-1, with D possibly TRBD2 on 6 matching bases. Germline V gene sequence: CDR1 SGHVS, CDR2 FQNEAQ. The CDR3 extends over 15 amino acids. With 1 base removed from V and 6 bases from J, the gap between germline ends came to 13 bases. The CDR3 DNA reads TGTGCCAGCAGCTTAGTAATTGGAGGGGTCAATGAGCAGTTCTTC. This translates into CASSLVIGGVNEQFF.

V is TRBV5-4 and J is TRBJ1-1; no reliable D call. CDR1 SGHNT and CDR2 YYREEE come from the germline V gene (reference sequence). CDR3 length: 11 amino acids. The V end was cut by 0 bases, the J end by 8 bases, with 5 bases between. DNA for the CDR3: TGTGCCAGCAGCTTGGGACTAGAAGCTTTCTTT. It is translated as CASSLGLEAFF. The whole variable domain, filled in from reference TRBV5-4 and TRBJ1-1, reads ETGVTQSPTHLIKTRGQQVTLRCSSQSGHNTVSWYQQALGQGPQFIFQYYREEENGRGNFPPRFSGLQFPNYSSELNVNALELDDSALYLCASSLGLEAFFGQGTRLTVV.

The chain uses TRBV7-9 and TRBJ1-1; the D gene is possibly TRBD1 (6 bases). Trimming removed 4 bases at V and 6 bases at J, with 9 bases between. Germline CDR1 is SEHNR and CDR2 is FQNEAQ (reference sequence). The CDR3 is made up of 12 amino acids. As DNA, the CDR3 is TGTGCCAGCAGCTCAGGGGATCCTGAAGCTTTCTTT. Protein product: CASSSGDPEAFF.

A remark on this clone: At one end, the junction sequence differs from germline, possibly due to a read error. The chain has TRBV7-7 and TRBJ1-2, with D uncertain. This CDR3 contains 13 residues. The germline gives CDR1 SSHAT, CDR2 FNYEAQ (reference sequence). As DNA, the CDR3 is TGTGCTAGCAGCTTAGCGCATGTGAGAGCCTACACCTTC. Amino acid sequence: CASSLAHVRAYTF.

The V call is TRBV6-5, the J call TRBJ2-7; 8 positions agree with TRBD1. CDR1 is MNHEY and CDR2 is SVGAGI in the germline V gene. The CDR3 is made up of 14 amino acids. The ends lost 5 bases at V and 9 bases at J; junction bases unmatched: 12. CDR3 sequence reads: CASSPGQAALLQYF. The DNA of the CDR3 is TGTGCCAGCAGTCCGGGACAGGCGGCACTTCTGCAGTACTTC.

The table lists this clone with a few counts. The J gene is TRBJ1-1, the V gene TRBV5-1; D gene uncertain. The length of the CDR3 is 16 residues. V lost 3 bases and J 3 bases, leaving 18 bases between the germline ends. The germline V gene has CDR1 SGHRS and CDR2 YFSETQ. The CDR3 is CASSSTAWFGDTEAFF. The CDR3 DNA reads TGCGCCAGCAGCTCTACTGCGTGGTTCGGGGACACTGAAGCTTTCTTT.

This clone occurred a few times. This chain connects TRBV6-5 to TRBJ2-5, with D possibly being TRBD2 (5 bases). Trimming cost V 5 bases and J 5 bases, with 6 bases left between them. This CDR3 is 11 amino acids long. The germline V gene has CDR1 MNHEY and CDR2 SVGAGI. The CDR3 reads CASSTGETQYF. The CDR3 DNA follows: TGTGCCAGCAGTACGGGGGAGACCCAGTACTTC.

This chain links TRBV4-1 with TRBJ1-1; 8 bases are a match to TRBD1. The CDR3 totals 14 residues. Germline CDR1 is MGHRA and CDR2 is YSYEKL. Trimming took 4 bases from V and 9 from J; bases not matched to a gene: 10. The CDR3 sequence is CASSPNQGAQKAFF. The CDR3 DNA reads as TGCGCCAGCAGCCCCAATCAGGGGGCCCAGAAAGCTTTCTTT.

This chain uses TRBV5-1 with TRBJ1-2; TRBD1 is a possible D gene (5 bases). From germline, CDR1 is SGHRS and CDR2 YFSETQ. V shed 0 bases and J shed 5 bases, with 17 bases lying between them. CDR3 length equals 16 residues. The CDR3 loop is CASSLEAVGGRYGYTF. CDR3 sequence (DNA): TGCGCCAGCAGCTTGGAGGCGGTGGGGGGACGTTATGGCTACACCTTC. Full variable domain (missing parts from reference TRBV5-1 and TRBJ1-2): KAGVTQTPRYLIKTRGQQVTLSCSPISGHRSVSWYQQTPGQGLQFLFEYFSETQRNKGNFPGRFSGRQFSNSRSEMNVSTLELGDSALYLCASSLEAVGGRYGYTFGSGTRLTVV.

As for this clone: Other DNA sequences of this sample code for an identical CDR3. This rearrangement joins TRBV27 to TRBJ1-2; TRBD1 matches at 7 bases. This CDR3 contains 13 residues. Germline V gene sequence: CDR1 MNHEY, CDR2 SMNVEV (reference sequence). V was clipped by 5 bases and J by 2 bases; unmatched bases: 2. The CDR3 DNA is TGTGCCAGCAGTCTCAGGGGGAACTATGGCTACACCTTC. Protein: CASSLRGNYGYTF.

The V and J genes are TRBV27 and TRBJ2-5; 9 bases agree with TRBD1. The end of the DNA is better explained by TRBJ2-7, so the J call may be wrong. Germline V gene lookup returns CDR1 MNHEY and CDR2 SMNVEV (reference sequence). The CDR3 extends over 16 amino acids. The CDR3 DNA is TGTGCCAGCAGTTCCTCACAGGGGGCAAAAATCCTCGAGCAGTACTTC. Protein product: CASSSSQGAKILEQYF.

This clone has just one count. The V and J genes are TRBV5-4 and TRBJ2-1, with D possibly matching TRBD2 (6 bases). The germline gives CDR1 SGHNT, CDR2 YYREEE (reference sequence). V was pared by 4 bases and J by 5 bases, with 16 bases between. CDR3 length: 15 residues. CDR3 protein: CASSQAGTGDNEQFF. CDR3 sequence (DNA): TGTGCCAGCAGCCAAGCCGGGACTGGGGACAATGAGCAGTTCTTC.

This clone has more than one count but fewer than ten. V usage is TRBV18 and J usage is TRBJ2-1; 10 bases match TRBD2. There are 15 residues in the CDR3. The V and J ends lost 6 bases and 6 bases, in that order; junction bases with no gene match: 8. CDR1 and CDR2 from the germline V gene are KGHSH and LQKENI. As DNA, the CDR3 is TGTGCCAGCTCTCAAACTAGCGGGGAAGGCAATGAGCAGTTCTTC. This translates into CASSQTSGEGNEQFF.

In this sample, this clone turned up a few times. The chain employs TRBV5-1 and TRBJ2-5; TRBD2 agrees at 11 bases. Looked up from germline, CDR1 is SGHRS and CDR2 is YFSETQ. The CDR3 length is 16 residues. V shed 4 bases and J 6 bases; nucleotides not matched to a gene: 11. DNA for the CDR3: TGCGCCAGCAGCCCGGAAACTAGCGGGGGTCCCAAGACCCAGTACTTC. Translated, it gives CASSPETSGGPKTQYF.

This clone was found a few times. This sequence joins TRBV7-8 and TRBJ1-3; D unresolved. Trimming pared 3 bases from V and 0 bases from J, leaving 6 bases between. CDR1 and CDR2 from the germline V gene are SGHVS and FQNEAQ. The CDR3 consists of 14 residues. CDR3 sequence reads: CASSFGNSGNTIYF. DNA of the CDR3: TGTGCCAGCAGCTTCGGGAACTCTGGAAACACCATATATTTT.